This T cell receptor beta chain was captured by sequencing in a study of Graves' ophthalmopathy and Graves' hyperthyroidism. Study-level information: Peripheral blood (taken before any treatment) was collected at initial diagnosis. Study conclusions and caveats: Most thyroid clonotypes expanded beyond 0.001 frequency were also found in blood. At 60% to 71% sensitivity and 72.22% specificity, the model predicted progression of the ophthalmopathy.

From RNA, the CDR3 regions of TCR beta chains were amplified and sequenced. The library came from an HTBI-primed first-round RT-PCR and a second-round multiplex PCR. TCRdb reanalysed the multiplex PCR reads using MiXCR and keeps one entry per CDR3 protein. The table records roughly 230,000 distinct CDR3 sequences, approximately 21% of them present only once. Physicians reached a diagnosis by relying on clinical symptoms, serum thyroxine, TRAb, thyroid ultrasound and orbital computed tomography. Of note for this clonotype: Its antigen remains unknown.

The V end was cut by 3 bases, the J end by 4 bases, with 9 bases between. The CDR3 consists of 13 residues. Sequences were obtained from peripheral blood. The chain uses TRBV12-3 or TRBV12-4 and TRBJ1-2; weak D call: TRBD1 (5 bases). The receptor was derived from a woman between 45 and 60 years old with Graves' ophthalmopathy. The CDR3 nucleotides are TGTGCCAGCAGTTTGTACACAGGCTATGGCTACACCTTC. It specifies CASSLYTGYGYTF.